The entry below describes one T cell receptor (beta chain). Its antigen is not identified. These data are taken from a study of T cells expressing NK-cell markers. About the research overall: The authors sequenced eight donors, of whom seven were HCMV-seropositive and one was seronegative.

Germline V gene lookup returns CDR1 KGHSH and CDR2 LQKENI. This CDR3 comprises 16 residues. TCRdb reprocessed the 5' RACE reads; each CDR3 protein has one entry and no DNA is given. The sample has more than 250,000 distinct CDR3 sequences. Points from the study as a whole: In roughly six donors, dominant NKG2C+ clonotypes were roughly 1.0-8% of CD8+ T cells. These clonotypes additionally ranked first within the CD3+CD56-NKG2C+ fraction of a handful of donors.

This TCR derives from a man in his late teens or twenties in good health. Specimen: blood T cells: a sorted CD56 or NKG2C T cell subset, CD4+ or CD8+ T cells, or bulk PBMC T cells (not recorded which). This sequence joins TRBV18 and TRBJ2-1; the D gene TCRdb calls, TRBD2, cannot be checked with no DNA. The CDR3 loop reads CASSPDSLYMVNEQFF.